One sample yielded the 8 T cell receptor beta chains listed below, sequenced in a study of CD8+ T cells in alopecia areata. Extraction and reverse transcription of RNA yielded cDNA as the sequencing template. The protocol was immunoSEQ multiplex PCR, while the TCRdb copy is restricted to in-frame clones and leaves out a portion. The sample lists 90,000 to 130,000 clones, roughly 59% occurring once. Sequenced input: CD8+ T cells sorted from blood. The receptors shown here come from a human donor in good health.

The V call is TRBV29-1, the J call TRBJ2-1; 8 nucleotides line up with TRBD1. J was trimmed by 6 bases and V by 2 bases; bases with no gene match: 0. CDR3 size: 12 residues. The germline V gene encodes CDR1 SQVTM and CDR2 ANQGSEA. The CDR3 sequence is CSVEQGANEQFF. The CDR3 DNA reads TGCAGCGTTGAACAGGGGGCCAATGAGCAGTTCTTC.

This clone was seen repeatedly, ten times or more. Other DNA sequences in the sample encode the same CDR3. The V and J genes are TRBV7-9 and TRBJ1-4, with a possible D match to TRBD1 (5 bases). V was pared by 3 bases and J by 5 bases, with 10 bases between. The CDR3 has 14 residues. CDR1 and CDR2 from the germline V gene are SEHNR and FQNEAQ (reference sequence). The CDR3 is CASSLGRTNEKLFF. CDR3 in DNA: TGTGCCAGCAGCTTGGGACGGACGAATGAAAAACTGTTTTTT. Drawing the rest from reference TRBV7-9 and TRBJ1-4, the complete variable domain is DTGVSQNPRHKITKRGQNVTFRCDPISEHNRLYWYRQTLGQGPEFLTYFQNEAQLEKSRLLSDRFSAERPKGSFSTLEIQRTEQGDSAMYLCASSLGRTNEKLFFGSGTQLSVL.

The chain recombines TRBV9 with TRBJ1-2; D is ambiguous. Trimming took 1 base from V and 7 from J, leaving 11 bases between them. This CDR3 comprises 13 residues. Germline loops: CDR1 SGDLS, CDR2 YYNGEE. DNA for the CDR3: TGTGCCAGCAGCGTATGGGAAGGTGGTGGCTACACCTTC. It yields the protein CASSVWEGGGYTF.

In this sample, this clone turned up a few times. CDR3: CAISLRTGRDYGYTF. CDR3 in DNA: TGTGCCATCAGCCTCAGGACAGGGAGAGACTATGGCTACACCTTC. The rearrangement links TRBV10-3 to TRBJ1-2; 8 positions agree with TRBD1. Germline trimming cut 6 bases from V and 3 bases from J; bases unmatched to any gene: 9. This CDR3 contains 15 residues. Germline V gene data show CDR1 as ENHRY and CDR2 as SYGVKD.

V gene TRBV27 combines with J gene TRBJ1-6, with D maybe TRBD1 (5 bases). This CDR3 region has 14 residues. The V end was cut by 7 bases, the J end by 10 bases, with 17 bases between. Looked up from germline, CDR1 is MNHEY and CDR2 is SMNVEV (reference sequence). The CDR3 nucleotides read TGTGCCAGCACCTCCCTGGCGGGGGAATCACCCCTCCACTTT. Translated: CASTSLAGESPLHF.

The chain carries TRBV2 and TRBJ1-6; D not certain. Germline V gene data show CDR1 as SNHLY and CDR2 as FYNNEI. Trimming took off 1 base at V and 3 bases at J, with 4 bases between the two ends. This CDR3 is built from 14 residues. The CDR3 region is CASSEGIYNSPLHF. In nucleotides, the CDR3 is TGTGCCAGCAGTGAAGGAATCTATAATTCACCCCTCCACTTT.

The chain couples TRBV7-9 to TRBJ2-1; no firm D call. This CDR3 comprises 18 residues. V gave up 7 bases and J gave up 0 bases, with 22 bases separating them. Germline CDR1 reads SEHNR; CDR2 reads FQNEAQ (reference sequence). The CDR3 loop reads CASIPPPPKGSSYNEQFF. The CDR3 DNA is TGTGCCAGCATTCCTCCCCCCCCCAAAGGCAGCTCCTACAATGAGCAGTTCTTC.

The rearrangement joins TRBV29-1 to TRBJ2-1; 9 bases fit TRBD2. V was clipped by 8 bases and J by 7 bases; unmatched bases: 12. The CDR3 spans 14 residues. Germline CDR1 SQVTM, CDR2 ANQGSEA. The CDR3 reads CSTAGGPPENEQFF. CDR3 DNA sequence: TGCAGCACGGCGGGGGGGCCCCCGGAAAATGAGCAGTTCTTC.